Listed below are T cell receptor beta chains from one sample, sequenced in a study of blood T cell repertoires in COVID-19. Profiled with immunoSEQ multiplex PCR; TCRdb holds only in-frame clones, not every one. The sample contains roughly 280,000 clones, 75% to 90% of which appear only once. Sequencing used peripheral blood. These receptors all stem from a man aged 25-45 years with active or convalescent COVID-19. Each CDR3 is given with its conserved first and last residue. The D gene is left open where the match is weak. The size field is filled for only some rows; it gives once, few, many or a size class.

D	J	V	size	DNA	CDR3
TRBD1	TRBJ2-3	TRBV27	.	TGTGCCAGCAGCTCCCCCGGGACAGGGGCAGATACGCAGTATTTT	CASSSPGTGADTQYF
.	TRBJ2-3	TRBV21-1	.	TGTGCCAGCAGTAGACACACAGATACGCAGTATTTT	CASSRHTDTQYF
TRBD1	TRBJ1-3	TRBV13	.	TGTGCCAGCAGCTCCGGGACAGCTGGAAACACCATATATTTT	CASSSGTAGNTIYF
TRBD2	TRBJ2-3	TRBV2	.	TGTGCCAGCAGCGAGACTAGCGGGGGTAGCACAGATACGCAGTATTTT	CASSETSGGSTDTQYF
TRBD1	TRBJ2-5	TRBV28	.	TGTGCCAGCTATAACACCGGGACAGCATACCTCGGGGAGACCCAGTACTTC	CASYNTGTAYLGETQYF
TRBD1	TRBJ1-5	TRBV2	.	TGTGCCAGCAGTGTGTGGGACAGGGGACATAGCAATCAGCCCCAGCATTTT	CASSVWDRGHSNQPQHF
.	TRBJ2-3	TRBV19	.	TGTGCCAGTAGTATGAGGCCCGGCGGGCGGACAGATACGCAGTATTTT	CASSMRPGGRTDTQYF
.	TRBJ1-3	TRBV5-1	.	TGCGCCAGCAGCTTGTCGGGTCCCAACTCTGGAAACACCATATATTTT	CASSLSGPNSGNTIYF
.	TRBJ1-3	TRBV7-2	.	TGTGCCAGCAGCTTATCTTACGCTTCTAGTTCCTCGCGGGGCACCATATATTTT	CASSLSYASSSSRGTIYF
TRBD1	TRBJ1-5	TRBV7-2	.	TGTGCCAGCAGCTTAGCGACGGGACAGATAAATCAGCCCCAGCATTTT	CASSLATGQINQPQHF
TRBD1	TRBJ2-7	TRBV10-3	.	TGTGCCATCAGAGAGAGGACAGGGGGCTTCTACGAGCAGTACTTC	CAIRERTGGFYEQYF
.	TRBJ1-6	TRBV11-2	.	TGTGCCAGCAGCCCCCCAAGCGGGGGCCCAAGTAATTCACCCCTCCACTTT	CASSPPSGGPSNSPLHF
TRBD1	TRBJ1-5	TRBV19	once	TGTGCCAGTAGTTCTTGGACAGGGGGCGGAGATCAGCCCCAGCATTTT	CASSSWTGGGDQPQHF
.	TRBJ2-3	TRBV6-5	.	TGTGCCAGCAGAACCGACAGTGCGTGGGGAGATACGCAGTATTTT	CASRTDSAWGDTQYF
.	TRBJ1-4	TRBV5-6	.	TGTGCCAGCAGCTCTTTCCTCGCCAGGGCAACTAATGAAAAACTGTTTTTT	CASSSFLARATNEKLFF
TRBD1	TRBJ1-1	TRBV19	.	TGTGCCAGTAGTAGTCCAGGGGGCTCGAACACTGAAGCTTTCTTT	CASSSPGGSNTEAFF
TRBD1	TRBJ1-4	TRBV7-2	.	TGTGCCAGCAGCCCGACAGGGTCTTTTCGGTTACTGTTTTTT	CASSPTGSFRLLFF
TRBD1	TRBJ1-2	TRBV6-5	.	TGTGCCAGCAGACGGACAGGGGAAGACTATGGCTACACCTTC	CASRRTGEDYGYTF
.	TRBJ2-3	TRBV6-2/TRBV6-3	.	TGTGCCAGCAGTTCTCTAGGAGATACGCAGTATTTT	CASSSLGDTQYF
.	TRBJ2-7	TRBV9	.	TGTGCCAGCAGCCCCTTAGGAGGGATAAGGAACGAGCAGTACTTC	CASSPLGGIRNEQYF
.	TRBJ2-1	TRBV12-5	.	TGTGCTAGTGCCCTTGGGGGCTCCCCCTACAATGAGCAGTTCTTC	CASALGGSPYNEQFF
TRBD1	TRBJ2-7	TRBV6-2/TRBV6-3	.	TGTGCCAGCAGTTACCAGGGACAGGGCTTCCACGAGCAGTACTTC	CASSYQGQGFHEQYF
TRBD1	TRBJ1-1	TRBV5-5	.	TGTGCCAGCAGCTGGGGGACAGTCGGCGTCCCGAGGAACACTGAAGCTTTCTTT	CASSWGTVGVPRNTEAFF
TRBD1	TRBJ1-4	TRBV9	.	TGTGCCAGCAGCGGGCCGGGACAGGGGAATGAAAAACTGTTTTTT	CASSGPGQGNEKLFF
.	TRBJ1-1	TRBV6-6	.	TGTGCCAGCAGAGGCGGGCGAAACACTGAAGCTTTCTTT	CASRGGRNTEAFF
TRBD2	TRBJ2-5	TRBV3-1/TRBV3-2	.	TGTGCCAGCAGCCGTCGTTCCGGCGGGGGGGCCGAGACGAAGGAGACCCAGTACTTC	CASSRRSGGGAETKETQYF
TRBD1	TRBJ1-1	TRBV7-7	.	TGTGCCAGCAGCCAACCGACAGGGGGGATGAACACTGAAGCTTTCTTT	CASSQPTGGMNTEAFF
.	TRBJ2-1	TRBV4-1	.	TGCGCCAGCAGCCAACTCACTAGCAACAATGAGCAGTTCTTC	CASSQLTSNNEQFF
TRBD1	TRBJ1-4	TRBV7-9	few	TGTGCCAGCAGCTTAACGGGACAGGCGAGGGGTGAAAAACTGTTTTTT	CASSLTGQARGEKLFF
.	TRBJ2-1	TRBV11-2	.	TGTGCCAGCAGCTTAGATGTGGGCAGCAATTACAATGAGCAGTTCTTC	CASSLDVGSNYNEQFF